These 7 T cell receptor beta chains were sequenced from one sample in a study of response to subunit inactivated influenza vaccine. TCRdb itself ran the RT-PCR reads through MiXCR, one entry per CDR3 protein. The sample has more than 700,000 distinct CDR3 sequences; around 21% are singletons. The sequenced sample was PBMCs from blood, obtained more than 4 days after vaccination. The receptors shown here come from a man aged 50-59 years who received an inactivated influenza vaccine.

This clonotype was recorded at least ten times. V usage is TRBV12-3 or TRBV12-4 and J usage is TRBJ2-2, with 8 bases that match TRBD2. The CDR3 contains 15 residues. The junction had 6 bases not matched to a gene; V was cut back by 5 bases and J by 4 bases. In DNA, the CDR3 is TGTGCCAGCAGTCAGCGGGGGACGTTCACCGGGGAGCTGTTTTTT. This translates into CASSQRGTFTGELFF.

V gene TRBV7-2 combines with J gene TRBJ2-1; D is uncertain. CDR3 length: 15 residues. The germline V gene has CDR1 SGHTA and CDR2 FQGNSA. Trimming took 5 bases from V and 0 from J, leaving 11 bases between them. DNA of the CDR3: TGTGCCAGCAGCCCGCGGACGGTCTCCTACAATGAGCAGTTCTTC. This sequence encodes CASSPRTVSYNEQFF.

This clonotype has more than one count but fewer than ten. The J gene is TRBJ1-2, the V gene TRBV6-2 or TRBV6-3, with 7 bases identical to TRBD1. V lost 4 bases, J lost 9 bases, and 14 bases stayed unmatched. The CDR3 runs to 15 residues. The germline gives CDR1 MNHEY, CDR2 SVGEGT. The CDR3 DNA follows: TGTGCCAGCAGTTTATCCCCCGGGACAGCGATGCGCTACACCTTC. Its protein is CASSLSPGTAMRYTF.

The V and J genes are TRBV5-6 and TRBJ2-2; D is ambiguous. CDR1 and CDR2 from the germline V gene are SGHDT and YYEEEE. This CDR3 has 14 residues. V was trimmed by 2 bases and J by 0 bases, leaving 5 bases between them. The CDR3 coding sequence is TGTGCCAGCAGCTTTTTCGCGAACACCGGGGAGCTGTTTTTT. Protein product: CASSFFANTGELFF. Looking up the rest from reference TRBV5-6 and TRBJ2-2 gives the full variable domain: DAGVTQSPTHLIKTRGQQVTLRCSPKSGHDTVSWYQQALGQGPQFIFQYYEEEERQRGNFPDRFSGHQFPNYSSELNVNALLLGDSALYLCASSFFANTGELFFGEGSRLTVL.

This clonotype has more than one count but fewer than ten. The chain has TRBV5-1 and TRBJ2-1, with D uncertain. The ends were cut back, 4 bases at V and 9 bases at J, with 14 bases in the middle. Germline CDR1 reads SGHRS; CDR2 reads YFSETQ. This CDR3 spans 13 amino acids. The CDR3 here is CASSLSPPGEQFF. CDR3 nucleotides: TGCGCCAGCAGCCTATCACCTCCGGGTGAGCAGTTCTTC.

The chain is built from TRBV3-1 and TRBJ2-5, with D hard to call. The germline V and J ends were trimmed by 3 bases and 5 bases, with 10 bases remaining between them. The CDR3 is 13 residues long. Per the germline V gene, CDR1 is LGHDT and CDR2 is YNNKEL (reference sequence). The CDR3: CASSHTVGETQYF. CDR3 in DNA: TGTGCCAGCAGCCACACTGTCGGGGAGACCCAGTACTTC.

The chain joins TRBV20-1 to TRBJ2-7, with 7 nucleotides matching TRBD2. The CDR3 runs to 13 residues. CDR1 is DFQATT and CDR2 is SNEGSKA in the germline V gene (reference sequence). V was pared by 3 bases and J by 5 bases, with 7 bases of the junction left unmatched. Written as DNA, the CDR3 is TGCAGTGCTAGCGGGAGGCTCAAACACGAGCAGTACTTC. Protein sequence: CSASGRLKHEQYF.